What follows are 2 T cell receptor beta chains derived from one specimen sequenced in a study of T cell responses to AZD1222 COVID-19 vaccine. Sequencing was performed with immunoSEQ multiplex PCR; in TCRdb, only in-frame clones are kept and a portion is missing. This table holds approximately 75,000 clones, more than 75% found once. Source: peripheral blood, taken 28 days after the second AZD1222 dose. The source is an adult who received the AZD1222 COVID-19 vaccine.

The genes are TRBV10-2 and TRBJ2-5; tentatively, D is TRBD2 (5 bases). The germline V gene has CDR1 WSHSY and CDR2 SAAADI. Trimming stripped 0 bases from V and 2 bases from J, with 10 bases between. CDR3 length: 15 amino acids. Here the CDR3 DNA reads TGCGCCAGCAGTGAGTCGGGAGCCCGTCAAGAGACCCAGTACTTC. It is translated as CASSESGARQETQYF.

In nucleotides, the CDR3 is TGCAGTGTAGACAGGGGGCATGCTAACTATGGCTACACCTTC. Protein: CSVDRGHANYGYTF. This rearrangement joins TRBV29-1 to TRBJ1-2, with 10 bases lining up with TRBD1. CDR1 is SQVTM, CDR2 ANQGSEA, per germline. There are 14 residues in the CDR3.